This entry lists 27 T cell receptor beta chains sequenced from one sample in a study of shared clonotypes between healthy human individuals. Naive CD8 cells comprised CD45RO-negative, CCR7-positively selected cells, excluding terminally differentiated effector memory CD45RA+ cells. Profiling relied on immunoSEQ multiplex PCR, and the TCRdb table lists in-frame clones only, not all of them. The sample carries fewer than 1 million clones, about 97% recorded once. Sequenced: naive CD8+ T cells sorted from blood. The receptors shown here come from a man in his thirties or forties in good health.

Written as DNA, the CDR3 is TGTGCCAGCAGTGATGAGGGCGGGTTGTACGAGCAGTACTTC. This translates into CASSDEGGLYEQYF. The rearrangement joins TRBV2 to TRBJ2-7, with a tentative D call TRBD2 (5 bases). In germline, CDR1 is SNHLY, CDR2 FYNNEI. This CDR3 region has 14 residues. V shed 3 bases and J shed 4 bases, with 13 bases lying between them.

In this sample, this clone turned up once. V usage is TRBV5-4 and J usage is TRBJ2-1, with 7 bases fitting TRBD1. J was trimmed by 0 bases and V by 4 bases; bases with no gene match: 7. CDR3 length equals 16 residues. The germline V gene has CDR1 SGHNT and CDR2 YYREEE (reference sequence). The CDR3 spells CASSQGDRSSYNEQFF. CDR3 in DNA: TGTGCCAGCAGCCAGGGGGACAGAAGCTCCTACAATGAGCAGTTCTTC.

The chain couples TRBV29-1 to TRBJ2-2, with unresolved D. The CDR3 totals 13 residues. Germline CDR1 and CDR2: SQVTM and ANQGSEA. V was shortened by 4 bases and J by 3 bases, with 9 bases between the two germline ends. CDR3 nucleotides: TGCAGCGTTGCGGGCACTCACACCGGGGAGCTGTTTTTT. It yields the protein CSVAGTHTGELFF.

This chain's CDR3 is CASRQTGGQETQYF. CDR3 in DNA: TGCGCCAGCAGGCAGACAGGGGGACAAGAGACCCAGTACTTC. V gene TRBV10-2 combines with J gene TRBJ2-5; TRBD1 aligns across 9 bases. J was trimmed by 2 bases and V by 6 bases; bases with no gene match: 4. Germline V lookup: CDR1 WSHSY, CDR2 SAAADI. The CDR3 consists of 14 residues.

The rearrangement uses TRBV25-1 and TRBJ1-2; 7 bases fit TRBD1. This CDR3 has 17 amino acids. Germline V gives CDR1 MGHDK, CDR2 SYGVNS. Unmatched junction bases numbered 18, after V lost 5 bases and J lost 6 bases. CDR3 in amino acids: CASSPPPTGSLGDGYTF. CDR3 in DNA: TGTGCCAGCAGTCCACCGCCGACAGGGTCTTTGGGCGATGGCTACACCTTC.

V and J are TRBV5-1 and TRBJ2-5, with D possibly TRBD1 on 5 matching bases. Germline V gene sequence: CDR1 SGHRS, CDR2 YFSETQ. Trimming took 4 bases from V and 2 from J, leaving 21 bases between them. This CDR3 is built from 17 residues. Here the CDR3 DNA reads TGCGCCAGCAGCGAAGGTGGGGTGGGGCACAAACAAGAGACCCAGTACTTC. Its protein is CASSEGGVGHKQETQYF.

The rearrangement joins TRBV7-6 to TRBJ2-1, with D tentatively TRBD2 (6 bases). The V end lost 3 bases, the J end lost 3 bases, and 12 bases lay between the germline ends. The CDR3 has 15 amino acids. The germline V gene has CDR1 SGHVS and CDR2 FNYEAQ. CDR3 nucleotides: TGTGCCAGCAGCTTGTCTATAGCGGACTACAATGAGCAGTTCTTC. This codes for CASSLSIADYNEQFF.

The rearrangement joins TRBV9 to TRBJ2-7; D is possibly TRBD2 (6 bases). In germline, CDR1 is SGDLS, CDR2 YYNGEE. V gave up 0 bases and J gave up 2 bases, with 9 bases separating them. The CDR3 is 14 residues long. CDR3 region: CASSVGRGPYEQYF. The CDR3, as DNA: TGTGCCAGCAGCGTAGGGAGGGGACCCTACGAGCAGTACTTC. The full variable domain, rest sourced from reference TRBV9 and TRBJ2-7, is DSGVTQTPKHLITATGQRVTLRCSPRSGDLSVYWYQQSLDQGLQFLIQYYNGEERAKGNILERFSAQQFPDLHSELNLSSLELGDSALYFCASSVGRGPYEQYFGPGTRLTVT.

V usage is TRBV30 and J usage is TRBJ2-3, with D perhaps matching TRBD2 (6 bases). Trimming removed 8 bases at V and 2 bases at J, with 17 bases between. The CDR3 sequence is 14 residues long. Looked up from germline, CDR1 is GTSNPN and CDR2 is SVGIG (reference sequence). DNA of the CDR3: TGTGCCCAAAATTTAGGAGGGAACACAGATACGCAGTATTTT. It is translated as CAQNLGGNTDTQYF.

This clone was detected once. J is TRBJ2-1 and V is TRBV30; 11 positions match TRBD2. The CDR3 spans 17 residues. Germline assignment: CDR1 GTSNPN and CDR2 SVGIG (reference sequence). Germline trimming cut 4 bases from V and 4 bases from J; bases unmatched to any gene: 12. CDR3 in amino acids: CAWNPVGLAGGYNEQFF. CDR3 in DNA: TGTGCCTGGAATCCCGTGGGGCTAGCGGGAGGTTACAATGAGCAGTTCTTC.

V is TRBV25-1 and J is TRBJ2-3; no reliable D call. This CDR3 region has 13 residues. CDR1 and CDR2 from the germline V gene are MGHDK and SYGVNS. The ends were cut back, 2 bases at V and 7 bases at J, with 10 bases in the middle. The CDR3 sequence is CASSEVILNTQYF. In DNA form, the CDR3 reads TGTGCCAGCAGTGAAGTTATCTTGAATACGCAGTATTTT. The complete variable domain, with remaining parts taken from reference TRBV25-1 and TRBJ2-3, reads EADIYQTPRYLVIGTGKKITLECSQTMGHDKMYWYQQDPGMELHLIHYSYGVNSTEKGDLSSESTVSRIRTEHFPLTLESARPSHTSQYLCASSEVILNTQYFGPGTRLTVL.

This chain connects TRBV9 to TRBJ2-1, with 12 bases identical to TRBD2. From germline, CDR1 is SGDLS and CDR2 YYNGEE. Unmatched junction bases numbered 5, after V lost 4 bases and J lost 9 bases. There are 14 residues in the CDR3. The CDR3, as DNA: TGTGCCAGCAGCCTCATGGGACTAGCGGGTGAGCAGTTCTTC. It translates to CASSLMGLAGEQFF.

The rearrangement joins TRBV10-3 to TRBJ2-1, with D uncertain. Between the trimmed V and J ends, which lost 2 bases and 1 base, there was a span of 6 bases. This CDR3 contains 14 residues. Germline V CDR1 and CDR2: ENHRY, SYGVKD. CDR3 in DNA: TGTGCCATCAGTGAGACAGCTTCCTACAATGAGCAGTTCTTC. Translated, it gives CAISETASYNEQFF.

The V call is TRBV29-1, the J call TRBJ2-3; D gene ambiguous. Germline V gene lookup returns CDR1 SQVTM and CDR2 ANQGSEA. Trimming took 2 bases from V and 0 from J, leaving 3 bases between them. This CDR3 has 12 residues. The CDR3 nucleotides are TGCAGCGTTGAATACAGCACAGATACGCAGTATTTT. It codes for CSVEYSTDTQYF.

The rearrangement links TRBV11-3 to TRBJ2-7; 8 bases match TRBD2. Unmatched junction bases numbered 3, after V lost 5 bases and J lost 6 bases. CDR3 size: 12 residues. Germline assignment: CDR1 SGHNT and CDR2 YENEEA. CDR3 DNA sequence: TGTGCCAGCAGCCCGGGGGGGTCCGAGCAGTACTTC. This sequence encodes CASSPGGSEQYF.

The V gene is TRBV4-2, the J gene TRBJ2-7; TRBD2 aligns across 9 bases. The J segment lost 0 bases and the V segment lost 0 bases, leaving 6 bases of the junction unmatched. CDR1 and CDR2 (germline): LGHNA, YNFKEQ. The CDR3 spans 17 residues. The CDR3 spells CASSQDSGAGGSYEQYF. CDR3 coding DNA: TGTGCCAGCAGCCAAGATAGTGGAGCGGGGGGCTCCTACGAGCAGTACTTC.

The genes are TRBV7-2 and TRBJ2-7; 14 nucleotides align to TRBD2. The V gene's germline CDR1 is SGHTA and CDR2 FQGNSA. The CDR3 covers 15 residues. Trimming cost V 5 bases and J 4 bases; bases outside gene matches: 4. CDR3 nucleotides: TGTGCCAGCAGCCCGAGACTAGCGGGAGGGTACGAGCAGTACTTC. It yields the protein CASSPRLAGGYEQYF.

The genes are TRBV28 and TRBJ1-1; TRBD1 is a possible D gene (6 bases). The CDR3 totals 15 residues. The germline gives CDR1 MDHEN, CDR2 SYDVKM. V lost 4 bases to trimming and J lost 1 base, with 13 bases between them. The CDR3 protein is CASSSGTRANTEAFF. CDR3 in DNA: TGTGCCAGCAGTTCGGGGACACGAGCGAACACTGAAGCTTTCTTT.

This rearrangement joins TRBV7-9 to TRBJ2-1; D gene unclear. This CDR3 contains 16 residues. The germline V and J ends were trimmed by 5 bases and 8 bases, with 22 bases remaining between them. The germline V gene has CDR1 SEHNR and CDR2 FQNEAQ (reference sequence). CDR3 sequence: CASSPTEITDVDEQFF. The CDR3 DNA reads TGTGCCAGCAGCCCTACGGAGATTACGGATGTCGATGAGCAGTTCTTC.

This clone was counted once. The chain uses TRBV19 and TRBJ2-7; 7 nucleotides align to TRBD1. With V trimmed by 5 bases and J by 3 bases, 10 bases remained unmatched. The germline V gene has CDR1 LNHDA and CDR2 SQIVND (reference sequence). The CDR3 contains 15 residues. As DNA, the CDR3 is TGTGCCAGTAGTCCTAGGACAGGTTCGGGCTACGAGCAGTACTTC. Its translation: CASSPRTGSGYEQYF.

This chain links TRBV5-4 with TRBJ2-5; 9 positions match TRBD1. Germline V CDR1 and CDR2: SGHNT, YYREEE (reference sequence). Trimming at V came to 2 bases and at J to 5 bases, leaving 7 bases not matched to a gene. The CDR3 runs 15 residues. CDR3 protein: CASSFSGTGQETQYF. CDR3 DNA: TGTGCCAGCAGCTTCTCCGGGACAGGGCAGGAGACCCAGTACTTC. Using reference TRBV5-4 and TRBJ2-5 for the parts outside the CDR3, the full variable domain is ETGVTQSPTHLIKTRGQQVTLRCSSQSGHNTVSWYQQALGQGPQFIFQYYREEENGRGNFPPRFSGLQFPNYSSELNVNALELDDSALYLCASSFSGTGQETQYFGPGTRLLVL.

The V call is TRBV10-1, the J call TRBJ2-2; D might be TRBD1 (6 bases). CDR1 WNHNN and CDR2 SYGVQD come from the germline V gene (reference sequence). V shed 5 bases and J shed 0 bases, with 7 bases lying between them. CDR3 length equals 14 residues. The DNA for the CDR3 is TGCGCCAGCAGTAGGGACACGAACACCGGGGAGCTGTTTTTT. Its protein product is CASSRDTNTGELFF.

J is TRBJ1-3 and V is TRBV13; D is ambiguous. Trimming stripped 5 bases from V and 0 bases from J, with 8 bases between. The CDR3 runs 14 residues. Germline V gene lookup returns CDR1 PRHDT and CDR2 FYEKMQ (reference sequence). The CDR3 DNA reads TGTGCCAGCAGCCCGGTTATCTCTGGAAACACCATATATTTT. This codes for CASSPVISGNTIYF.

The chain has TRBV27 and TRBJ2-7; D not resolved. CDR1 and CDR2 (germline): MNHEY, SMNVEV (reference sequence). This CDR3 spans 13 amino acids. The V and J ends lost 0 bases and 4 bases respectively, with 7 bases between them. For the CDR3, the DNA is TGTGCCAGCAGTTTATCTCTGACGTACGAGCAGTACTTC. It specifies CASSLSLTYEQYF.

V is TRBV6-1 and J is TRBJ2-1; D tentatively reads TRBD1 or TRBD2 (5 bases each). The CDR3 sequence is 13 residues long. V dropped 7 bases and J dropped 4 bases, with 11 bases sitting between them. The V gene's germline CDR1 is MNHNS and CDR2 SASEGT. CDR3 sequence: CASTGWGYNEQFF. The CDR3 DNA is TGTGCCAGCACGGGTTGGGGGTACAATGAGCAGTTCTTC.

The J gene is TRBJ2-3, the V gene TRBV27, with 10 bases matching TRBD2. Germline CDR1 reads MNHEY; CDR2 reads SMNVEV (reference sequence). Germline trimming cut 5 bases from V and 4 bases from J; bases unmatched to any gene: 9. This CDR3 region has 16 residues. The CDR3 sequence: CASSPEASGSPDTQYF. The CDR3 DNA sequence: TGTGCCAGCAGTCCCGAGGCTAGCGGGAGCCCAGATACGCAGTATTTT.

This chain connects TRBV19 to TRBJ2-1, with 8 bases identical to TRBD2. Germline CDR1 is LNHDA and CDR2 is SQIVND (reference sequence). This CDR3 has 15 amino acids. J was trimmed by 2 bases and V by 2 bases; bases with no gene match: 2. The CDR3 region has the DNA TGTGCCAGTAGTATAACTAGCGGACCCTACAATGAGCAGTTCTTC. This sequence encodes CASSITSGPYNEQFF.